This T cell receptor (beta chain) was obtained from a study of blood T cell repertoires in COVID-19 (dated by TCRdb to about 2020). For the study in its entirety: Samples from collaborators originated in the United States, Italy and Spain and spanned both the acute and convalescent phases of COVID-19. The material from the prospective study consisted of cDNA or gDNA derived from T cells, B-cell-depleted T cells, or PBMCs. Deeply sampled blood TCRbeta repertoires from subjects exposed to, actively infected with, or recovered from COVID-19 were included in the dataset. A freely available public database, intended as a resource for researchers studying the immune response to SARS-CoV-2, is where the repertoires were released. Samples were obtained from the ongoing ImmuneRACE study (first 160 participants) and from roughly 1,300 subjects provided by 6 global collaborators. Sample metadata almost always included a de-identified subject ID, COVID-19 status, age in years and sex. Where HLA class I and class II types were available, the types were taken from metadata supplied by the sample provider, not from assay-based typing. Study-level results and caveats: How much clinical and demographic metadata was included differed by source and by participant, and the metadata was provided uncurated.

TCRbeta CDR3 regions were amplified from genomic DNA by means of the immunoSEQ Assay, a bias-controlled multiplex PCR. Concerning the study's data processing: Within the assay, amplification of reference gene primers was used to estimate how many nucleated cells each sample contained. Sequence reads were collapsed and filtered to measure the absolute abundance of every unique TCRbeta CDR3 rearrangement. Productive Simpson clonality was computed per sample as the square root of Simpson's diversity index over productive rearrangements. Entries here come from immuneACCESS through TCRdb and include only in-frame sequences with V and J called. Some clones fail to appear in such tables; in the studies checked, an unresolved V gene covers under half of the shortfall, and the cause of the remainder is unknown. The V and J calls and clone size are taken from that table; D and trimming were inferred from the DNA. The sample table records 250,000 to 300,000 clones; 75% to 90% of these occur just once. Under 9.5% of the sample is taken by the ten largest.

Comments on this clone: Its antigen is currently not known. No base qualities exist here, and no much larger clone lies one base off it.

The junction carries 10 bases between V and J, which are trimmed by 1 base and 2 bases respectively. The CDR3 runs 15 amino acids, cysteine and phenylalanine included. The read is trimmed to its CDR3 DNA, 45 bases read in frame from base 1. Per the germline V gene (reference sequence), SGHNT is the CDR1 and YYREEE is the CDR2. In the prospective study, participants were roughly 18 to 89 years old, resided in about two dozen geographic areas of the United States, and were enrolled through a virtual design. In the prospective study, cohorts were assigned on the basis of participant-reported clinical history obtained from a screening survey and a study questionnaire. Recovered participants in ImmuneRACE Cohort 3 were defined as having two consecutive negative NP/OP PCR tests, clearance from a healthcare professional, or resolution of symptoms. In the prospective study, mobile phlebotomists collected whole blood, serum and a nasopharyngeal or oropharyngeal swab from each participant. Prospective study participants could optionally give additional blood draws and questionnaires over an approximately two-month period. Before DNA extraction, prospective study blood samples were shipped either frozen or at room temperature.

What was sequenced was PBMCs or T cells enriched from blood (not recorded which). This clonotype was obtained from a man between 35 and 55 years old who had recovered from COVID-19. The rearranged chain carries TRBV5-4 and TRBJ2-1, with no reliable assignment of the D segment. The CDR3 in this case is CASSLISEAYNEQFF. The DNA is TGTGCCAGCAGCTTGATTTCAGAAGCCTACAATGAGCAGTTCTTC.